Below are 20 T cell receptor beta chains sequenced from a single sample in a study of OX40 agonist ivuxolimab in advanced cancers. TCRdb's copy holds only in-frame clones and misses some; the assay was immunoSEQ multiplex PCR. The repertoire consists of more than 50,000 clones, with 70% to 80% occurring once and the leading ten covering approximately 1.1%. This sample comprised CD4+ or CD8+ T cells sorted from blood, obtained in a trial of the OX40 agonist ivuxolimab. The receptors stem from an adult with an advanced solid tumor such as melanoma, head and neck, liver or kidney cancer.

The genes are TRBV7-3 and TRBJ2-7; 8 bases match TRBD1. There are 16 residues in the CDR3. The germline CDR1 and CDR2 sequences are SGHTA and FQGTGA. The trim removed 2 bases at V and 0 bases at J, leaving 6 bases unmatched. DNA for the CDR3: TGTGCCAGCAGCTTATTTGGGACAGGAAACTCCTACGAGCAGTACTTC. Its translation is CASSLFGTGNSYEQYF. Full variable domain (remainder filled in from reference TRBV7-3 and TRBJ2-7): GAGVSQTPSNKVTEKGKYVELRCDPISGHTALYWYRQSLGQGPEFLIYFQGTGAADDSGLPNDRFFAVRPEGSVSTLKIQRTERGDSAVYLCASSLFGTGNSYEQYFGPGTRLTVT.

This sequence joins TRBV2 and TRBJ2-7, with D unclear. V was pared by 6 bases and J by 2 bases, with 14 bases between. Per germline, CDR1 SNHLY and CDR2 FYNNEI. This CDR3 contains 14 residues. DNA for the CDR3: TGTGCCAGCAGGACCGGTACAGTTACCTACGAGCAGTACTTC. This codes for CASRTGTVTYEQYF.

This chain links TRBV30 with TRBJ2-1; 9 bases agree with TRBD1. The V segment lost 3 bases and the J segment 3 bases; nucleotides outside the gene matches: 0. CDR1 GTSNPN and CDR2 SVGIG come from the germline V gene (reference sequence). The CDR3 length is 13 residues. The CDR3 spells CAWRGQGYNEQFF. In DNA, the CDR3 is TGTGCCTGGAGGGGACAGGGCTACAATGAGCAGTTCTTC.

The chain combines TRBV19 with TRBJ1-1; the D gene is possibly TRBD1 (5 bases). The CDR3 sequence is 14 residues long. The germline gives CDR1 LNHDA, CDR2 SQIVND (reference sequence). V was pared by 5 bases and J by 0 bases, with 10 bases between. The CDR3, as DNA: TGTGCCAGTAGTTTCCGGGGGGTGAACACTGAAGCTTTCTTT. This codes for CASSFRGVNTEAFF.

This clone was detected a few times. The chain is built from TRBV28 and TRBJ2-7, with D perhaps TRBD1 or TRBD2 (5 bases each). V shed 5 bases and J shed 9 bases, with 14 bases lying between them. CDR1 is MDHEN, CDR2 SYDVKM, per germline. The CDR3 has 12 amino acids. CDR3 region: CASSQWGIGQYF. For the CDR3, the DNA is TGTGCCAGCAGTCAATGGGGGATAGGGCAGTACTTC. Variable domain in full (rest from reference TRBV28 and TRBJ2-7): DVKVTQSSRYLVKRTGEKVFLECVQDMDHENMFWYRQDPGLGLRLIYFSYDVKMKEKGDIPEGYSVSREKKERFSLILESASTNQTSMYLCASSQWGIGQYFGPGTRLTVT.

The V call is TRBV28, the J call TRBJ2-1; 7 positions match TRBD1. The CDR3 length is 12 residues. With V trimmed by 2 bases and J by 8 bases, 0 bases remained unmatched. Germline V lookup: CDR1 MDHEN, CDR2 SYDVKM. The CDR3 coding sequence is TGTGCCAGCAGTTTAGACAGGGATGAGCAGTTCTTC. Translated: CASSLDRDEQFF. Variable domain in full (rest from reference TRBV28 and TRBJ2-1): DVKVTQSSRYLVKRTGEKVFLECVQDMDHENMFWYRQDPGLGLRLIYFSYDVKMKEKGDIPEGYSVSREKKERFSLILESASTNQTSMYLCASSLDRDEQFFGPGTRLTVL.

The gene calls are TRBV19 and TRBJ1-3; D not resolved. Between the trimmed V and J ends, which lost 4 bases and 3 bases, there was a span of 1 base. This CDR3 spans 11 amino acids. CDR1 and CDR2 (germline): LNHDA, SQIVND (reference sequence). Here the CDR3 DNA reads TGTGCCAGTAGTAGTGGAAACACCATATATTTT. This sequence encodes CASSSGNTIYF. The complete variable domain, with remaining parts taken from reference TRBV19 and TRBJ1-3, reads DGGITQSPKYLFRKEGQNVTLSCEQNLNHDAMYWYRQDPGQGLRLIYYSQIVNDFQKGDIAEGYSVSREKKESFPLTVTSAQKNPTAFYLCASSSGNTIYFGEGSWLTVV.

The chain is built from TRBV10-3 and TRBJ1-3; D call uncertain. Trimming left V 10 bases short and J 1 base short, with 8 bases between. The CDR3 runs 12 residues. Germline V gives CDR1 ENHRY, CDR2 SYGVKD. As DNA, the CDR3 is TGTGCCAGCACGGGGTCTGGAAACACCATATATTTT. Protein sequence: CASTGSGNTIYF.

This clone was counted once. The chain links TRBV2 to TRBJ1-1; D ambiguous. The CDR3 sequence is 13 residues long. Per germline, CDR1 SNHLY and CDR2 FYNNEI. V was clipped by 7 bases and J by 5 bases, with 14 bases between them. CDR3 DNA sequence: TGTGCCAGCATAGTACCCTTGGGGACTGAAGCTTTCTTT. Amino acid sequence: CASIVPLGTEAFF.

The gene calls are TRBV5-5 and TRBJ2-5, with D perhaps matching TRBD2 (5 bases). Per germline, CDR1 SGHKS and CDR2 YYEKEE (reference sequence). This CDR3 has 15 amino acids. The V end was cut by 2 bases, the J end by 5 bases, with 16 bases between. Here the CDR3 reads CASSLRTRVVETQYF. CDR3 nucleotide sequence: TGTGCCAGCAGCTTACGTACTAGGGTCGTGGAGACCCAGTACTTC.

In DNA form, the CDR3 reads TGTGCCAGCAGCGTAGGTGGACAGCAATCACCCCTCCACTTT. Translation: CASSVGGQQSPLHF. The chain joins TRBV9 to TRBJ1-6; TRBD1 might be the D (6 bases). This CDR3 has 14 amino acids. V was trimmed by 0 bases and J by 10 bases, leaving 11 bases between them. In germline, CDR1 is SGDLS, CDR2 YYNGEE. Drawing the rest from reference TRBV9 and TRBJ1-6, the complete variable domain is DSGVTQTPKHLITATGQRVTLRCSPRSGDLSVYWYQQSLDQGLQFLIQYYNGEERAKGNILERFSAQQFPDLHSELNLSSLELGDSALYFCASSVGGQQSPLHFGNGTRLTVT.

This clone was observed a single time. The chain is built from TRBV6-1 and TRBJ1-2; maybe TRBD1 (5 bases). The CDR3 covers 14 residues. Germline CDR1 MNHNS, CDR2 SASEGT. The ends were cut back, 3 bases at V and 8 bases at J, with 16 bases in the middle. CDR3 region: CASSDSGAIRGYTF. In DNA form, the CDR3 reads TGTGCCAGCAGTGACAGCGGGGCCATCCGGGGCTACACCTTC.

The J gene is TRBJ2-2, the V gene TRBV29-1; tentatively, D is TRBD1 or TRBD2 (5 bases each). Germline V lookup: CDR1 SQVTM, CDR2 ANQGSEA. The CDR3 consists of 14 residues. V dropped 5 bases and J dropped 6 bases, with 16 bases sitting between them. The CDR3 sequence is CSVKRSGRAGELFF. CDR3 bases: TGCAGCGTTAAGAGGTCAGGGAGAGCCGGGGAGCTGTTTTTT.

For this clone: Germline is not matched at one junction end, which may reflect a read error. V and J are TRBV6-5 and TRBJ2-7, with D unresolved. This CDR3 comprises 13 residues. CDR1 is MNHEY, CDR2 SVGAGI, per germline. CDR3 protein: CATTAPVTYGQYF. The CDR3 DNA reads TGTGCCACCACCGCTCCTGTAACTTACGGGCAGTACTTC.

V is TRBV5-1 and J is TRBJ1-1, with unresolved D. The germline V gene encodes CDR1 SGHRS and CDR2 YFSETQ. The germline V and J ends were trimmed by 1 base and 0 bases, with 7 bases remaining between them. The CDR3 sequence is 14 residues long. The CDR3 nucleotides read TGCGCCAGCAGCTTGAACAACCTGAACACTGAAGCTTTCTTT. Translating it yields CASSLNNLNTEAFF.

The CDR3 coding sequence is TGTGCCAGCAGCCGCAGAGGGGGGGCTAATGAAAAACTGTTTTTT. Protein product: CASSRRGGANEKLFF. The chain joins TRBV28 to TRBJ1-4; D possibly corresponds to TRBD1 (6 bases). Germline CDR1 and CDR2: MDHEN and SYDVKM. The V gene lost 6 bases and the J gene lost 3 bases, with 14 bases spanning the gap. The CDR3 extends over 15 amino acids.

This chain joins TRBV6-5 and TRBJ2-5; D possibly corresponds to TRBD2 (6 bases). This CDR3 has 15 amino acids. Trimming took off 0 bases at V and 5 bases at J, with 13 bases between the two ends. CDR1 is MNHEY and CDR2 is SVGAGI in the germline V gene. The CDR3: CASSYSWGGLETQYF. The CDR3 DNA reads as TGTGCCAGCAGTTACTCGTGGGGAGGTCTCGAGACCCAGTACTTC.

J is TRBJ2-7 and V is TRBV6-1; 10 bases are shared with TRBD1. Germline CDR1 MNHNS, CDR2 SASEGT. The V segment lost 5 bases and the J segment 12 bases; nucleotides outside the gene matches: 10. CDR3 length: 13 amino acids. In nucleotides, the CDR3 is TGTGCCAGCAGTCGGGACAGGGGCTCTTTTCGGTACTTC. It is translated as CASSRDRGSFRYF.

The chain joins TRBV5-1 to TRBJ2-5; tentatively, D is TRBD1 (5 bases). Germline V gives CDR1 SGHRS, CDR2 YFSETQ. The CDR3 consists of 13 residues. Trimming shortened V by 7 bases and J by 12 bases, and 22 bases separated the two germline ends. The CDR3 region is CASGLVTQTDKYF. The DNA of the CDR3 is TGCGCCAGCGGGCTGGTCACCCAGACAGATAAGTACTTC.

The chain couples TRBV5-1 to TRBJ2-7; no clear D. Germline V gives CDR1 SGHRS, CDR2 YFSETQ. Trimming took off 0 bases at V and 3 bases at J, with 16 bases between the two ends. This CDR3 spans 16 amino acids. CDR3 in amino acids: CASSLAWWEKSYEQYF. As DNA, the CDR3 is TGCGCCAGCAGCTTGGCCTGGTGGGAAAAAAGCTACGAGCAGTACTTC. The full variable domain, its missing parts supplied by reference TRBV5-1 and TRBJ2-7, is KAGVTQTPRYLIKTRGQQVTLSCSPISGHRSVSWYQQTPGQGLQFLFEYFSETQRNKGNFPGRFSGRQFSNSRSEMNVSTLELGDSALYLCASSLAWWEKSYEQYFGPGTRLTVT.